Below are 15 T cell receptor beta chains sequenced from a single sample in a study of T cell repertoires in cytomegalovirus infection. MiXCR, run by TCRdb on the reads, gives a single entry per CDR3 protein. The sample shows fewer than 550,000 distinct CDR3 sequences, 10% to 12% of them seen only once. The sample comprised PBMCs. These receptors all stem from a human donor in good health (CMV status not recorded). Some clones in this sample may be carry-over from other donors' samples.

A note on this clonotype: At one boundary the junction diverges from the germline segment, which might be a read error. The rearrangement joins TRBV3-1 to TRBJ2-2, with a weak D call TRBD2 (6 bases). This CDR3 region has 16 residues. Germline CDR1 reads LGHDT; CDR2 reads YNNKEL (reference sequence). CDR3 loop: CANSQGPAGGSGELFF. The CDR3 nucleotides read TGTGCCAACAGCCAAGGTCCCGCCGGGGGATCCGGGGAGCTGTTTTTT.

This clonotype was seen at least ten times. V usage is TRBV7-2 and J usage is TRBJ2-1; 8 positions agree with TRBD2. With 5 bases clipped from V and 0 bases from J, the junction kept 9 bases outside the gene matches. Germline CDR1 SGHTA, CDR2 FQGNSA. This CDR3 has 17 amino acids. The CDR3 loop reads CASSRRLARSSYNEQFF. In DNA form, the CDR3 reads TGTGCCAGCAGCCGTCGACTAGCGAGATCCTCCTACAATGAGCAGTTCTTC.

The J gene is TRBJ2-4, the V gene TRBV10-2; D is unresolved. CDR1 WSHSY and CDR2 SAAADI come from the germline V gene. The CDR3 covers 12 residues. Trimming pared 4 bases from V and 5 bases from J, leaving 6 bases between. CDR3 in DNA: TGCGCCAGCAGTGGGGTCGAAAACATTCAGTACTTC. Amino acids: CASSGVENIQYF.

The gene calls are TRBV20-1 and TRBJ2-1; 8 bases align to TRBD2. The V and J ends lost 3 bases and 4 bases, in that order; junction bases with no gene match: 11. Germline V gene lookup returns CDR1 DFQATT and CDR2 SNEGSKA (reference sequence). CDR3 length equals 16 residues. Written as DNA, the CDR3 is TGCAGTGCTAGGATCGCCGGTAGCGGGACTTACAATGAGCAGTTCTTC. Translation: CSARIAGSGTYNEQFF.

This clonotype was seen repeatedly, ten times or more. This sequence joins TRBV18 and TRBJ1-5; D ambiguous. V lost 1 base and J 0 bases, leaving 10 bases between the germline ends. Germline V gives CDR1 KGHSH, CDR2 LQKENI. The CDR3 runs 16 residues. The CDR3, as DNA: TGTGCCAGCTCACCACAGGGTCAAAATAGCAATCAGCCCCAGCATTTT. This codes for CASSPQGQNSNQPQHF.

At least ten counts were recorded for this clonotype. The V and J genes are TRBV11-2 and TRBJ1-1; maybe TRBD1 (5 bases). Between the trimmed V and J ends, which lost 6 bases and 2 bases, there was a span of 19 bases. This CDR3 is 16 amino acids long. Germline-derived CDR1 and CDR2 are SGHAT and FQNNGV. CDR3 in amino acids: CASSSWGKEQNTEAFF. The CDR3 DNA is TGTGCCAGCAGTTCCTGGGGGAAGGAGCAAAACACTGAAGCTTTCTTT.

The rearrangement uses TRBV6-2 or TRBV6-3 and TRBJ2-5; D is unresolved. Trimming removed 6 bases from V and 2 bases from J, with 19 bases in between. The CDR3 loop spans 16 amino acids. The germline V gene encodes CDR1 MNHEY and CDR2 SVGEGT. The CDR3 nucleotides read TGTGCCAGCAGGCGTCTCCAGACACGGAAACAAGAGACCCAGTACTTC. It specifies CASRRLQTRKQETQYF.

The chain recombines TRBV20-1 with TRBJ2-2; 7 nucleotides align to TRBD2. The CDR3 loop spans 16 amino acids. Germline V CDR1 and CDR2: DFQATT, SNEGSKA (reference sequence). Trimming cost V 1 base and J 0 bases; bases outside gene matches: 5. This CDR3 is CSARGSGDSNTGELFF. DNA for the CDR3: TGCAGTGCTAGAGGCAGCGGGGATTCGAACACCGGGGAGCTGTTTTTT.

This clonotype came up many times. The chain recombines TRBV5-1 with TRBJ2-3; 7 bases are shared with TRBD2. The germline V gene has CDR1 SGHRS and CDR2 YFSETQ. The CDR3 runs 17 residues. The J segment lost 8 bases and the V segment lost 4 bases, leaving 19 bases of the junction unmatched. DNA of the CDR3: TGCGCCAGCAGCCTACCACCGGGACTAAAAATACGCGGTACGCAGTATTTT. Translation gives CASSLPPGLKIRGTQYF.

The chain carries TRBV3-1 and TRBJ1-5; D gene unclear. The CDR3 spans 14 residues. The germline V and J ends were trimmed by 3 bases and 0 bases, with 6 bases remaining between them. Germline lookup yields CDR1 LGHDT and CDR2 YNNKEL (reference sequence). The CDR3 nucleotides read TGTGCCAGCAGCCAGCTGGATAGCAATCAGCCCCAGCATTTT. Translated: CASSQLDSNQPQHF.

This clonotype was found many times. The chain couples TRBV12-3 or TRBV12-4 to TRBJ2-3; D might be TRBD1 or TRBD2, each matching 5 bases. The CDR3 contains 12 residues. V was pared by 3 bases and J by 13 bases, with 14 bases between. CDR3 sequence reads: CASSLGPSREYF. The CDR3 DNA sequence: TGTGCCAGCAGTTTGGGACCTTCAAGGGAGTATTTT.

This clonotype was counted at least ten times. The chain is built from TRBV12-3 or TRBV12-4 and TRBJ2-2, with unresolved D. Trimming took 5 bases from V and 4 from J, leaving 14 bases between them. This CDR3 has 15 residues. CDR3 loop: CASSPPILSTGELFF. The CDR3 bases are TGTGCCAGCAGTCCTCCAATCCTTAGCACCGGGGAGCTGTTTTTT.

This clonotype showed up many times. The V gene is TRBV5-1, the J gene TRBJ2-6; TRBD1 or TRBD2 may be the D gene (6 bases each). Deletions cut 7 bases from V and 2 bases from J, with 13 bases between. The germline gives CDR1 SGHRS, CDR2 YFSETQ. This CDR3 contains 15 residues. The CDR3 bases are TGCGCCAGCGCCGCCGGGGGCCCTGGGGCCAACGTCCTGACTTTC. Translating it yields CASAAGGPGANVLTF.

This clonotype was observed many times. The J gene is TRBJ1-5, the V gene TRBV19, with a weak D call TRBD1 (6 bases). CDR3 length: 15 residues. CDR1 and CDR2 (germline): LNHDA, SQIVND (reference sequence). V shed 6 bases and J shed 0 bases, with 12 bases lying between them. The CDR3: CASRKTGDSNQPQHF. In DNA, the CDR3 is TGTGCCAGTAGGAAGACAGGTGATAGCAATCAGCCCCAGCATTTT. Supplemented by reference TRBV19 and TRBJ1-5, the full variable domain reads DGGITQSPKYLFRKEGQNVTLSCEQNLNHDAMYWYRQDPGQGLRLIYYSQIVNDFQKGDIAEGYSVSREKKESFPLTVTSAQKNPTAFYLCASRKTGDSNQPQHFGDGTRLSIL.

This clonotype was recorded at least ten times. CDR3 loop: CASSLLDREEFF. CDR3 nucleotides: TGTGCCAGCAGCTTACTCGACAGGGAAGAGTTCTTC. V and J are TRBV5-8 and TRBJ2-1; 7 nucleotides agree with TRBD1. Per germline, CDR1 SGHTS and CDR2 YDEGEE. The CDR3 totals 12 residues. The junction had 7 bases not matched to a gene; V was cut back by 2 bases and J by 14 bases.